The rows below give T cell receptor beta chains drawn from one sample of a study of cytomegalovirus exposure and HLA in healthy donors. Clones were sequenced by immunoSEQ multiplex PCR, and TCRdb holds only the in-frame ones, with some missing. The sample contains about 85,000 clones, roughly 80% of which appear only once. Sequencing was carried out using PBMCs. Source of these receptors: a man between 45 and 60 years old in good health and CMV-seropositive. The CDR3 runs from the conserved cysteine through the conserved F or W. D genes are given only for firm matches. Not every row has a clone size; where given, it reads once, few, many or a size class.

TRBJ2-7,TRBD1,NA,15,TRBV10-3,CAISVTDRDLYEQYF,TGTGCCATCAGTGTCACGGACAGGGACCTCTACGAGCAGTACTTC
TRBJ1-2,NA,NA,13,TRBV7-9,CSSSSDSAGGYTF,TGTTCCAGCAGCTCAGACTCGGCGGGGGGCTACACCTTC
TRBJ2-7,TRBD2,few,15,TRBV7-2,CASSLMGLASYEQYF,TGTGCCAGCAGCTTAATGGGACTAGCTTCCTACGAGCAGTACTTC
TRBJ1-2,TRBD1,NA,17,TRBV4-1,CASSRYPQGRNPYGYTF,TGCGCCAGCAGCCGCTACCCACAGGGGAGAAATCCTTATGGCTACACCTTC
TRBJ2-7,TRBD1,NA,15,TRBV15,CATSTSTGEAYEQYF,TGTGCCACCAGCACCTCGACAGGGGAGGCCTACGAGCAGTACTTC
TRBJ1-2,TRBD1,NA,14,TRBV6-6,CASSYSGTGVGYTF,TGTGCCAGCAGTTACTCGGGGACAGGGGTTGGCTACACCTTC
TRBJ1-1,NA,NA,15,TRBV10-3,CAGRSQGHGDTEAFF,TGTGCCGGCCGTAGTCAGGGCCACGGTGACACTGAAGCTTTCTTT
TRBJ2-7,TRBD2,few,15,TRBV4-3,CASSQGDSGTYEQYF,TGCGCCAGCAGCCAAGGTGATAGCGGGACCTACGAGCAGTACTTC
TRBJ1-2,NA,NA,13,TRBV5-8,CASESRDRWGYTF,TGTGCCAGCGAATCCAGGGATCGATGGGGCTACACCTTC
TRBJ2-7,TRBD1,NA,13,TRBV30,CAWTRGRTYEQYF,TGTGCCTGGACTAGGGGGCGCACCTACGAGCAGTACTTC
TRBJ1-1,NA,NA,12,TRBV19,CASSFMNTEAFF,TGTGCCAGTAGTTTCATGAACACTGAAGCTTTCTTT
TRBJ2-3,TRBD2,NA,14,TRBV7-3,CASSLVAGGDTQYF,TGTGCCAGCAGCTTAGTAGCGGGGGGGGATACGCAGTATTTT
TRBJ1-2,NA,NA,14,TRBV30,CAWSTGQMIYGYTF,TGTGCCTGGAGTACCGGACAGATGATTTATGGCTACACCTTC
TRBJ2-7,NA,NA,14,TRBV10-3,CAISESGPAGEQYF,TGTGCCATCAGTGAAAGCGGGCCGGCGGGCGAGCAGTACTTC
TRBJ2-1,NA,NA,14,TRBV13,CASSLGQNYNEQFF,TGTGCCAGCAGCTTAGGACAGAATTACAATGAGCAGTTCTTC
TRBJ2-1,TRBD2,NA,19,TRBV18,CASSPLIRTSGASYNEQFF,TGTGCCAGCTCACCATTAATCCGGACTAGCGGGGCCTCCTACAATGAGCAGTTCTTC
TRBJ1-1,NA,NA,13,TRBV11-3,CASSFGGNTEAFF,TGTGCCAGCAGCTTTGGCGGCAACACTGAAGCTTTCTTT
TRBJ2-7,NA,NA,16,TRBV7-9,CASSSTTVNPSYEQYF,TGTGCCAGCAGCTCAACGACAGTGAACCCTTCCTACGAGCAGTACTTC
TRBJ1-2,NA,NA,13,TRBV30,CAWSITGGGGYTF,TGTGCCTGGAGTATCACTGGGGGCGGAGGCTACACCTTC
TRBJ2-1,TRBD1,NA,16,TRBV19,CASSILTGFGYNEQFF,TGTGCCAGTAGTATACTGACAGGGTTTGGTTACAATGAGCAGTTCTTC
TRBJ2-2,NA,once,12,TRBV29-1,CSGAAYTGELFF,TGCAGCGGCGCGGCCTACACCGGGGAGCTGTTTTTT
TRBJ2-7,NA,NA,12,TRBV4-2,CASSQGGYEQYF,TGTGCCAGCAGCCAAGGCGGCTACGAGCAGTACTTC
TRBJ1-1,TRBD1,NA,17,TRBV5-1,CASSLAGTGVGRTEAFF,TGCGCCAGCAGCTTGGCCGGGACAGGGGTGGGGAGGACTGAAGCTTTCTTT
TRBJ1-2,NA,NA,15,TRBV27,CASSSRIGQNYGYTF,TGTGCCAGCAGTTCGAGGATAGGACAGAACTATGGCTACACCTTC
TRBJ2-1,NA,few,13,TRBV25-1,CASSDLGPGEQFF,TGTGCCAGCAGTGATTTGGGCCCCGGTGAGCAGTTCTTC
TRBJ2-1,NA,NA,15,TRBV7-9,CASSERGSSYNEQFF,TGTGCCAGCAGCGAAAGGGGGAGCTCCTACAATGAGCAGTTCTTC
TRBJ2-1,TRBD2,NA,15,TRBV7-3,CASSPGLAGWNEQFF,TGTGCCAGCAGTCCGGGACTAGCGGGATGGAATGAGCAGTTCTTC
TRBJ2-6,NA,NA,17,TRBV7-9,CASSLLSTVSGANVLTF,TGTGCCAGCAGCTTACTGTCTACGGTCTCTGGGGCCAACGTCCTGACTTTC
TRBJ2-5,TRBD2,NA,14,TRBV5-1,CASSFGGAQETQYF,TGCGCCAGCAGCTTCGGGGGGGCCCAAGAGACCCAGTACTTC
TRBJ2-1,NA,NA,13,TRBV5-1,CASSLAPHNEQFF,TGCGCCAGCAGCTTGGCTCCCCACAATGAGCAGTTCTTC
TRBJ2-7,NA,NA,17,TRBV2,CASSTPRGSGATYEQYF,TGTGCCAGCAGTACCCCTCGCGGGTCGGGAGCAACCTACGAGCAGTACTTC
TRBJ1-4,TRBD1,NA,14,TRBV5-1,CASSTGQTNEKLFF,TGCGCCAGCAGCACGGGACAGACTAATGAAAAACTGTTTTTT
TRBJ2-1,NA,NA,15,TRBV4-1,CASSQDRSAGNEQFF,TGCGCCAGCAGTCAAGATCGATCCGCGGGCAATGAGCAGTTCTTC
TRBJ1-2,NA,NA,11,TRBV6-5,CASSSQDGYTF,TGTGCCAGCAGTTCGCAGGATGGCTACACCTTC
TRBJ2-3,TRBD2,NA,18,TRBV19,CASSTQGLAGGGADTQYF,TGTGCCAGTAGTACCCAGGGACTAGCGGGAGGAGGAGCAGATACGCAGTATTTT
TRBJ2-1,NA,NA,13,TRBV7-7,CASSSGAGNEQFF,TGTGCCAGCAGCTCGGGAGCGGGCAATGAGCAGTTCTTC
TRBJ1-1,NA,NA,15,TRBV7-9,CASSTPGQGVTEAFF,TGTGCCAGCAGCACCCCGGGCCAGGGTGTCACTGAAGCTTTCTTT
TRBJ2-3,NA,once,15,TRBV13,CASSSQNPALDTQYF,TGTGCCAGCAGCTCCCAAAACCCCGCGCTGGATACGCAGTATTTT
TRBJ2-1,TRBD2,NA,16,TRBV9,CASSVGTSGSYNEQFF,TGTGCCAGCAGCGTTGGGACTAGCGGGAGCTACAATGAGCAGTTCTTC
TRBJ2-7,NA,NA,13,TRBV7-2,CASIPTGTYEQYF,TGTGCCAGCATCCCCACAGGGACCTACGAGCAGTACTTC
TRBJ2-5,NA,once,14,TRBV7-2,CASSLAHLEETQYF,TGTGCCAGCAGCTTAGCGCATCTAGAAGAGACCCAGTACTTC
TRBJ2-1,TRBD2,NA,15,TRBV7-9,CSSSFTSEGYNEQFF,TGTTCCAGCAGCTTTACTAGCGAAGGGTACAATGAGCAGTTCTTC
TRBJ1-4,NA,NA,16,TRBV5-1,CASKSLGGREGEKLFF,TGCGCCAGCAAAAGCCTGGGCGGGCGAGAAGGAGAAAAACTGTTTTTT
TRBJ2-2,NA,NA,18,TRBV27,CASSLFLLGAGDTGELFF,TGTGCCAGCAGTTTATTTCTTTTGGGGGCGGGAGACACCGGGGAGCTGTTTTTT
TRBJ1-1,NA,NA,13,TRBV6-1,CASRVSWNTEAFF,TGTGCCAGCAGAGTCAGTTGGAACACTGAAGCTTTCTTT